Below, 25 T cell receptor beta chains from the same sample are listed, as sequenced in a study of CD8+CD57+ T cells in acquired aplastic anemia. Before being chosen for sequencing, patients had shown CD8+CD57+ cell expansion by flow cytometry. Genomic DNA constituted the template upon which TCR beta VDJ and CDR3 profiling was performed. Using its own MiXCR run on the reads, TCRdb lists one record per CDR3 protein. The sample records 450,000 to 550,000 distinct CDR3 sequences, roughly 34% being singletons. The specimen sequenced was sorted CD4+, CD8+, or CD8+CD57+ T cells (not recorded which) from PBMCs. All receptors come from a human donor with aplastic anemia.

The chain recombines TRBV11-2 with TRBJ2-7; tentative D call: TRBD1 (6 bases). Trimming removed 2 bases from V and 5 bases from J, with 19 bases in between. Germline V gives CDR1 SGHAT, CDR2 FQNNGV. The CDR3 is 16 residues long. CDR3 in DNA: TGTGCCAGCAGCTTACGGCCAGAACAGGGATCCCACGAGCAGTACTTC. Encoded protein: CASSLRPEQGSHEQYF.

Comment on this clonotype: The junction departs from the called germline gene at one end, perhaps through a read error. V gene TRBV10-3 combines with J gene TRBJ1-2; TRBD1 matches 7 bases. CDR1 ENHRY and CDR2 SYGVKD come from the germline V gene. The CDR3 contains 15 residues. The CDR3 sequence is CAISEQGLDNYGYTF. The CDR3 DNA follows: TGTGCCATTAGTGAACAGGGGTTAGATAACTATGGCTACACCTTC.

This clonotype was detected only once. CDR3 amino acids: CASGTGNSGELFF. The CDR3 region has the DNA TGTGCCAGCGGGACAGGGAATTCCGGGGAGCTGTTTTTT. The V gene is TRBV19, the J gene TRBJ2-2; 9 nucleotides match TRBD1. This CDR3 comprises 13 residues. The trim removed 9 bases at V and 6 bases at J, leaving 5 bases unmatched. Germline loops: CDR1 LNHDA, CDR2 SQIVND (reference sequence).

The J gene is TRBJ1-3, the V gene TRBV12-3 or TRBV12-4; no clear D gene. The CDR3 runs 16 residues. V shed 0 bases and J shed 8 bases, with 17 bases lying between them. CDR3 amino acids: CASSLALRYRGDTIYF. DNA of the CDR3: TGTGCCAGCAGTTTAGCGCTCAGGTATCGTGGGGACACCATATATTTT.

In nucleotides, the CDR3 is TGTGCCAGCAGCTTGGGACTAGCGGGGGTTCAAGAGACCCAGTACTTC. It codes for CASSLGLAGVQETQYF. The chain has TRBV7-3 and TRBJ2-5, with 14 bases matching TRBD2. Germline CDR1 SGHTA, CDR2 FQGTGA. The CDR3 has 16 amino acids. Unmatched junction bases numbered 2, after V lost 3 bases and J lost 2 bases.

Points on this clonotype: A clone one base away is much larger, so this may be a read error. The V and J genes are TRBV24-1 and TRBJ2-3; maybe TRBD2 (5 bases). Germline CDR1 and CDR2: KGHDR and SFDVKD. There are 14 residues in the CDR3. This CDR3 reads CAASENGLTDTQYF. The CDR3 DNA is TGTGCCGCCAGTGAAAACGGACTCACAGATACGCAGTATTTT.

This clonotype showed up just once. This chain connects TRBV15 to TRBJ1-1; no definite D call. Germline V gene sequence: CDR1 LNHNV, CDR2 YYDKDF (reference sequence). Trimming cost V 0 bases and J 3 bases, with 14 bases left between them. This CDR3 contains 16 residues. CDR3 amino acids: CATSRDPAARDTEAFF. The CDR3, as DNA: TGTGCCACCAGCAGAGATCCCGCGGCTCGGGACACTGAAGCTTTCTTT.

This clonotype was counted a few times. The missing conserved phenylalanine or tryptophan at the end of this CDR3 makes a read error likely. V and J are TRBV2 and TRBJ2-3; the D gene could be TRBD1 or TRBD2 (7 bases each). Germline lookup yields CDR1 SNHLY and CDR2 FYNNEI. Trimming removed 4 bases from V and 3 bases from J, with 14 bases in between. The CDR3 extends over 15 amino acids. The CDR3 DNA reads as TGTGCCAGCAGTGGAGCAGGGGGAGGGACAGATACGCAGTATGTT. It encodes CASSGAGGGTDTQYV.

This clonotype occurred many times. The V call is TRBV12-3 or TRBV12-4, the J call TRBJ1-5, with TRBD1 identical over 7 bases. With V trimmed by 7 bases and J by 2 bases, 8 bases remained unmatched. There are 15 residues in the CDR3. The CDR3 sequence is CASNPGGTGNQPQHF. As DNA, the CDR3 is TGTGCCAGCAATCCAGGGGGGACCGGCAATCAGCCCCAGCATTTT.

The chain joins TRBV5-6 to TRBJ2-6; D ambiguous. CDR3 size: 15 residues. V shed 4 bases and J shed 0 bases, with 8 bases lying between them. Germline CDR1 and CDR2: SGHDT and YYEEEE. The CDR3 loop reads CASSAWGSGANVLTF. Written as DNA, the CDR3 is TGTGCCAGCAGCGCCTGGGGCTCTGGGGCCAACGTCCTGACTTTC.

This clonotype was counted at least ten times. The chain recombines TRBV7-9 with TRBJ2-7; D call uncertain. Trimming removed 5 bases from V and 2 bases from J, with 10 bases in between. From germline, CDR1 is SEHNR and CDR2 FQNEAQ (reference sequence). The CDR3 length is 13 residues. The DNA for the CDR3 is TGTGCCAGCAGCGGAACTAAAGCCTACGAGCAGTACTTC. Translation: CASSGTKAYEQYF.

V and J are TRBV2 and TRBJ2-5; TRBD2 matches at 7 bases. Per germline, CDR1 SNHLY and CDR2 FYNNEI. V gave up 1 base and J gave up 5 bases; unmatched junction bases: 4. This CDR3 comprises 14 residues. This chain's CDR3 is CASSEEGGLETQYF. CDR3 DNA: TGTGCCAGCAGTGAAGAGGGAGGGCTGGAGACCCAGTACTTC.

The CDR3 region is CATSVQQARGNTIYF. CDR3 bases: TGTGCCACCAGCGTACAACAGGCGCGGGGAAACACCATATATTTT. The V gene is TRBV15, the J gene TRBJ1-3; tentative D call: TRBD1 (5 bases). The germline V and J ends were trimmed by 5 bases and 4 bases, with 15 bases remaining between them. CDR3 length: 15 amino acids. The germline gives CDR1 LNHNV, CDR2 YYDKDF (reference sequence).

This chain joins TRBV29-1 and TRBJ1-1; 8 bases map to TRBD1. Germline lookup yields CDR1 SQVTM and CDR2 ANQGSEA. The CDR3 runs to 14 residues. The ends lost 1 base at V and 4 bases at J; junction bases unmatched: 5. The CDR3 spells CSVEAQGAGTEAFF. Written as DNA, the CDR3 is TGCAGCGTTGAAGCCCAGGGGGCAGGCACTGAAGCTTTCTTT. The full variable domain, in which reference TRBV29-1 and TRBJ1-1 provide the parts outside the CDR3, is SAVISQKPSRDICQRGTSLTIQCQVDSQVTMMFWYRQQPGQSLTLIATANQGSEATYESGFVIDKFPISRPNLTFSTLTVSNMSPEDSSIYLCSVEAQGAGTEAFFGQGTRLTVV.

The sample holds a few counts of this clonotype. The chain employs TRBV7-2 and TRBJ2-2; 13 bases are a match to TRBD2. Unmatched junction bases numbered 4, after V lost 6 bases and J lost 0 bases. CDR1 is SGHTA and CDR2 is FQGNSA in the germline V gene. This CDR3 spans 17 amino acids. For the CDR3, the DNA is TGTGCCAGCAGACTAGCGGGGGGGTCATCGAACACCGGGGAGCTGTTTTTT. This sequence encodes CASRLAGGSSNTGELFF.

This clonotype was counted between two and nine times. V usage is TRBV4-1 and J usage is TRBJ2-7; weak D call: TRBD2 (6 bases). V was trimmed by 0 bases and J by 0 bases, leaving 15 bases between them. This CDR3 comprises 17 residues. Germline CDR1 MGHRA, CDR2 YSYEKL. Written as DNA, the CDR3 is TGCGCCAGCAGCCAAGATCGGGTTGCGGGACTCTCCTACGAGCAGTACTTC. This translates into CASSQDRVAGLSYEQYF.

DNA of the CDR3: TGTGCCACCAGGCTTCTAGCGGGGGGCTACGAGCAGTACTTC. It yields the protein CATRLLAGGYEQYF. The chain employs TRBV24-1 and TRBJ2-7; 11 bases are a match to TRBD2. The V gene's germline CDR1 is KGHDR and CDR2 SFDVKD. The CDR3 consists of 14 residues. J lost 3 bases, V lost 7 bases, and 4 bases had no gene match.

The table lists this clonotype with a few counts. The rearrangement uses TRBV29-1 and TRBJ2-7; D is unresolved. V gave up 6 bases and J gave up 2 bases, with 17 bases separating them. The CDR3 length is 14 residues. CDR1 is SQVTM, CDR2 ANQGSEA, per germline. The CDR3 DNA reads TGCAGCGTGCTAGTCGGCGGTACAACCTACGAGCAGTACTTC. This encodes CSVLVGGTTYEQYF.

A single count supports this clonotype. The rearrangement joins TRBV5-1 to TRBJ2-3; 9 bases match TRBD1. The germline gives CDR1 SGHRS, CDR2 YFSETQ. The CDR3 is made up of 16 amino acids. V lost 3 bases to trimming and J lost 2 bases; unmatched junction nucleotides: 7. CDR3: CASSSITGGVTDTQYF. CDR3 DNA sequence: TGCGCCAGCAGCTCCATTACAGGGGGCGTCACAGATACGCAGTATTTT.

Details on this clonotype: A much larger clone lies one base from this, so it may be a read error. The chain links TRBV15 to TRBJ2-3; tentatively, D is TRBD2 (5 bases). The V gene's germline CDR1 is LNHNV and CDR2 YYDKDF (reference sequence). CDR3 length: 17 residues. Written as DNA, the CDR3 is TGTGCCACCAGCAGAGGGTCGGGGTCACCTAGCACAGATGCGCAGTATTTT. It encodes CATSRGSGSPSTDAQYF.

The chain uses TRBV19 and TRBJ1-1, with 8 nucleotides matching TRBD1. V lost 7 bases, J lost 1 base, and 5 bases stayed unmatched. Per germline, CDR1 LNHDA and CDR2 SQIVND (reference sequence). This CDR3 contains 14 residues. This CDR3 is CASKQGGENTEAFF. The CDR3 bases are TGTGCCAGTAAACAGGGGGGTGAGAACACTGAAGCTTTCTTT.

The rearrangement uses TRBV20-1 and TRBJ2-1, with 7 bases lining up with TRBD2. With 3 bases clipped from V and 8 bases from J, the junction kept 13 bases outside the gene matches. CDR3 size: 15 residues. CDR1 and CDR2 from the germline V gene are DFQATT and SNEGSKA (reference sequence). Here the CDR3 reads CSARNAAGFGYEQFF. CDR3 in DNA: TGCAGTGCTAGGAATGCAGCGGGATTTGGCTATGAGCAGTTCTTC.

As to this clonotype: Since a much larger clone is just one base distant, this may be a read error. CDR3 in DNA: TGTGCCATCACCTCCGGGACTAGCGGCACAGATACGCAGTATTTT. It translates to CAITSGTSGTDTQYF. J is TRBJ2-3 and V is TRBV10-3, with 10 bases fitting TRBD2. The CDR3 sequence is 15 residues long. The V gene's germline CDR1 is ENHRY and CDR2 SYGVKD. V trimming: 7 bases; J trimming: 1 base; junction bases outside the gene matches: 5.

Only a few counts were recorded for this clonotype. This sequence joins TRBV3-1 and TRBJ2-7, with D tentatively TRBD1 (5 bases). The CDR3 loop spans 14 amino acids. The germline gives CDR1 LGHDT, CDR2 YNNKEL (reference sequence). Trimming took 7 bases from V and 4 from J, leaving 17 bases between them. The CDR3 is CASTPSGIPYEQYF. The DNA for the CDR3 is TGTGCCAGCACCCCATCAGGGATACCGTACGAGCAGTACTTC.

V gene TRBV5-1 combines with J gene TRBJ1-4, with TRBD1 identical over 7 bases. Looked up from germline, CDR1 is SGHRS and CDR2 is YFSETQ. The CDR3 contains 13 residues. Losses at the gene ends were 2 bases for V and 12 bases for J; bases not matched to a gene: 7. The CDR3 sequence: CASSLTAGGELFF. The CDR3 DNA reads TGCGCCAGCAGCTTAACGGCAGGGGGGGAACTGTTTTTT.